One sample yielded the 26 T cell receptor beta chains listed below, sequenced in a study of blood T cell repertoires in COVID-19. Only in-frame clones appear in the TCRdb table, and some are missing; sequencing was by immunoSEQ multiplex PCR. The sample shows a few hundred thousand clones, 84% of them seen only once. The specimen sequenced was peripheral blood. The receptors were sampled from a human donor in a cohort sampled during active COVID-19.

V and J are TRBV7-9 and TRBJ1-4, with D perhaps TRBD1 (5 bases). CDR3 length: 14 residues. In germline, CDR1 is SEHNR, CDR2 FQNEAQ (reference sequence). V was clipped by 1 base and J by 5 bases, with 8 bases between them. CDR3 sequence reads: CASSLGGLNEKLFF. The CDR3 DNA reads TGTGCCAGCAGCTTAGGGGGCCTGAATGAAAAACTGTTTTTT.

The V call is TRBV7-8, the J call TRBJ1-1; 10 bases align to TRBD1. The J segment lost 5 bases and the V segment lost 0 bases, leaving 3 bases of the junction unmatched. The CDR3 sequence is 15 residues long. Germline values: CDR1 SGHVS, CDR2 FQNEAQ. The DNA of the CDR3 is TGTGCCAGCAGCTTAGCGCGGACAGGGGGAACTGAAGCTTTCTTT. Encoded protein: CASSLARTGGTEAFF.

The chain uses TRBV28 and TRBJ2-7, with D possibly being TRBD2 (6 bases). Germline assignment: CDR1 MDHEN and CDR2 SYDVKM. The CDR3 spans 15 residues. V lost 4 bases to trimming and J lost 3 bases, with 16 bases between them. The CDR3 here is CASSSGVAGIYEQYF. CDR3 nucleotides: TGTGCCAGCAGTTCGGGGGTCGCAGGGATCTACGAGCAGTACTTC.

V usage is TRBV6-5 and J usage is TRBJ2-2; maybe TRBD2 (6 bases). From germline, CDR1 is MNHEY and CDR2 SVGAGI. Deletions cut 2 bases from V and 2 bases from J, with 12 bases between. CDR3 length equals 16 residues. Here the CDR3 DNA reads TGTGCCAGCAGTTACGTCCAGCGGGTAAACACCGGGGAGCTGTTTTTT. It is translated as CASSYVQRVNTGELFF.

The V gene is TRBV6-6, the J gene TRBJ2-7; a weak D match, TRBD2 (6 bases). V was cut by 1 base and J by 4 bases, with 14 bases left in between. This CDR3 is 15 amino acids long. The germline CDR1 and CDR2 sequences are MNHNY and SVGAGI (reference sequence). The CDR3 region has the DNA TGTGCCAGCAGTTACTGGTCGGAGGGCCTGTACGAGCAGTACTTC. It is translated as CASSYWSEGLYEQYF.

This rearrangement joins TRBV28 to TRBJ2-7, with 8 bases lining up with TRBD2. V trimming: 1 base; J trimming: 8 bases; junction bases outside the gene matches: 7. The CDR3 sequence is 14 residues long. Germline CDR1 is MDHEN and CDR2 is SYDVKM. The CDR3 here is CASSLYGRGGQQYF. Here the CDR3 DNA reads TGTGCCAGCAGTTTATATGGGCGCGGGGGGCAGCAGTACTTC.

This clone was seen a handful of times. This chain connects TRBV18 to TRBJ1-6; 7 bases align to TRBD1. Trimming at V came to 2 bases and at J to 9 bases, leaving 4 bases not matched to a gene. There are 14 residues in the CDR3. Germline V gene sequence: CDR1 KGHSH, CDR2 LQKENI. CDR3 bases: TGTGCCAGCTCACCATCAGGGGGTGGTTCACCCCTCCACTTT. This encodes CASSPSGGGSPLHF.

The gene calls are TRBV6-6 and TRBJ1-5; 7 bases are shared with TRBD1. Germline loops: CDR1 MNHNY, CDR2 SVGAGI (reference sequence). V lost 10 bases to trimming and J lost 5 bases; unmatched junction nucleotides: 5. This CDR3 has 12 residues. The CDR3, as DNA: TGTGCCACCCGGGACAGTGATCAGCCCCAGCATTTT. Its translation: CATRDSDQPQHF.

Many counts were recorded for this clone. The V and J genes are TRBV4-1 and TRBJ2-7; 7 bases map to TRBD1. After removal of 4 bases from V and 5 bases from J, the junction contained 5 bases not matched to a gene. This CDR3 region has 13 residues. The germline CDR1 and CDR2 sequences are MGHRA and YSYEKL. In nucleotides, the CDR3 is TGCGCCAGCAGCCTGGACAGGTCCGACGAGCAGTACTTC. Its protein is CASSLDRSDEQYF.

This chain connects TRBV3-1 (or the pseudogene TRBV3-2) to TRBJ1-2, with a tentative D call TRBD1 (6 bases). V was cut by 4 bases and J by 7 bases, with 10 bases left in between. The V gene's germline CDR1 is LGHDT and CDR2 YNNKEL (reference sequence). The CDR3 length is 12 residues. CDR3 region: CASSLRTAGYTF. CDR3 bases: TGTGCCAGCAGCCTCCGGACAGCTGGCTACACCTTC.

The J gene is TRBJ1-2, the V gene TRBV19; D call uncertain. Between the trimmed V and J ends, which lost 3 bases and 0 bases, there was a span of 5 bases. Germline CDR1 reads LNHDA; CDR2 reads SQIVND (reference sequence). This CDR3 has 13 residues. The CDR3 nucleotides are TGTGCCAGTAGTATCCTTACTAACTATGGCTACACCTTC. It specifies CASSILTNYGYTF.

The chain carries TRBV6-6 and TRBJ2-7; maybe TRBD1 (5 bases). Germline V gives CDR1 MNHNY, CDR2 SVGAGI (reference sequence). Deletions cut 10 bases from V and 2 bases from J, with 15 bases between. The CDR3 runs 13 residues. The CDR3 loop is CANPCRGTYEQYF. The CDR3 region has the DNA TGTGCCAACCCCTGTAGGGGTACCTACGAGCAGTACTTC.

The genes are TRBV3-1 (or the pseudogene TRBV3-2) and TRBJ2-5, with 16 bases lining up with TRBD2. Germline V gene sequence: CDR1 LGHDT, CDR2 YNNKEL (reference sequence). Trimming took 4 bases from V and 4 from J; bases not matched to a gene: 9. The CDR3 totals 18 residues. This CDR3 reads CASSPLPGLAGGPETQYF. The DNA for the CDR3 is TGTGCCAGCAGCCCTTTACCGGGACTAGCGGGAGGGCCAGAGACCCAGTACTTC.

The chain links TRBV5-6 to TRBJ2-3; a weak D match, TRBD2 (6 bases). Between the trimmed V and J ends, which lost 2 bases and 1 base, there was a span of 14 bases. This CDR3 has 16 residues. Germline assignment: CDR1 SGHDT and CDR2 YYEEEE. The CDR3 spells CASSFQTGLRTDTQYF. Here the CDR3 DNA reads TGTGCCAGCAGCTTCCAAACGGGACTTCGCACAGATACGCAGTATTTT.

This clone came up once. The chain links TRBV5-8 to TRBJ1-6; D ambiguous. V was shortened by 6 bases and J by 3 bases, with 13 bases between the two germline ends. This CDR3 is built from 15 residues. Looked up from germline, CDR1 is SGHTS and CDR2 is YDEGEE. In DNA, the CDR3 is TGTGCCAGCAAACGCGGGCCGGGCTATAATTCACCCCTCCACTTT. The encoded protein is CASKRGPGYNSPLHF.

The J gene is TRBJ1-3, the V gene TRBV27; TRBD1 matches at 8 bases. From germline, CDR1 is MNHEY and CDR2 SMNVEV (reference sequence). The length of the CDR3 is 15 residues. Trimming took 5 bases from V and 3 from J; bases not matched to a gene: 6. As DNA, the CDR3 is TGTGCCAGCAGTCAATCCGGGACAGGTGGAAACACCATATATTTT. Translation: CASSQSGTGGNTIYF.

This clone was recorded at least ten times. The CDR3 reads CASSQQTGSPLHF. The DNA for the CDR3 is TGTGCCAGCAGTCAACAGACAGGGTCACCCCTCCACTTT. The chain recombines TRBV12-3 or TRBV12-4 with TRBJ1-6; 7 bases fit TRBD1. V lost 5 bases, J lost 10 bases, and 5 bases stayed unmatched. There are 13 residues in the CDR3.

The CDR3 DNA reads TGTGCCAGCAGCTTAGCGGGGGGTAGCGGCTACAATGAGCAGTTCTTC. Its protein is CASSLAGGSGYNEQFF. The rearrangement uses TRBV7-8 and TRBJ2-1; TRBD2 might be the D (6 bases). CDR1 and CDR2 (germline): SGHVS, FQNEAQ. Trimming cost V 0 bases and J 3 bases, with 12 bases left between them. The CDR3 is made up of 16 amino acids.

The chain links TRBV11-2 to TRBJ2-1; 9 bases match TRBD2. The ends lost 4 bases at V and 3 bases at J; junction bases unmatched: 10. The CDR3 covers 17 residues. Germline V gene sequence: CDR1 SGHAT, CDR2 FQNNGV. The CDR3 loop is CASSSYPGLARYNEQFF. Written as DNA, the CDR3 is TGTGCCAGCAGCTCGTACCCGGGACTAGCTCGCTACAATGAGCAGTTCTTC.

The CDR3, as DNA: TGTGCCAGCAGCTTAGTAGCATCCGAGCAGTTCTTC. It encodes CASSLVASEQFF. The genes are TRBV7-9 and TRBJ2-1; D is uncertain. CDR3 length equals 12 residues. Trimming took off 1 base at V and 10 bases at J, with 8 bases between the two ends. The germline CDR1 and CDR2 sequences are SEHNR and FQNEAQ (reference sequence).

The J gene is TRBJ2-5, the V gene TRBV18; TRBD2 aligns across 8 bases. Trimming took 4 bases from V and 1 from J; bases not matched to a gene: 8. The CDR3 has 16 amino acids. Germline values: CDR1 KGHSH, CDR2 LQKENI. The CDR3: CASSLNSGAVQETQYF. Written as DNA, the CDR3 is TGTGCCAGCTCACTGAATAGCGGGGCTGTCCAAGAGACCCAGTACTTC.

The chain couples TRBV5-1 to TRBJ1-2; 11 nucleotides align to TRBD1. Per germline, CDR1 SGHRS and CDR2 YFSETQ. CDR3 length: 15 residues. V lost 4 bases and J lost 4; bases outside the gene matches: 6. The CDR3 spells CASSPSGQGGYGYTF. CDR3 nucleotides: TGCGCCAGCAGCCCGTCGGGACAGGGGGGCTATGGCTACACCTTC.

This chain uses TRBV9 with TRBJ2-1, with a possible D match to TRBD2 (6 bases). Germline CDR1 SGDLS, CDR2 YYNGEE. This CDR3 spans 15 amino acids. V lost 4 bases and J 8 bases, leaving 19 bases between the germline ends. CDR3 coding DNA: TGTGCCAGCAGCCCCCGGGACTGGGGGTATGATGAGCAGTTCTTC. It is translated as CASSPRDWGYDEQFF. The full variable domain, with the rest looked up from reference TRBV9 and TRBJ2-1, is DSGVTQTPKHLITATGQRVTLRCSPRSGDLSVYWYQQSLDQGLQFLIQYYNGEERAKGNILERFSAQQFPDLHSELNLSSLELGDSALYFCASSPRDWGYDEQFFGPGTRLTVL.

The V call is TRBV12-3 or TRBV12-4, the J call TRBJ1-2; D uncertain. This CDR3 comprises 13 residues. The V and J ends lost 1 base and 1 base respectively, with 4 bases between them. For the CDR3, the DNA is TGTGCCAGCAGTTTAGGTCTTAACTATGGCTACACCTTC. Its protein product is CASSLGLNYGYTF.

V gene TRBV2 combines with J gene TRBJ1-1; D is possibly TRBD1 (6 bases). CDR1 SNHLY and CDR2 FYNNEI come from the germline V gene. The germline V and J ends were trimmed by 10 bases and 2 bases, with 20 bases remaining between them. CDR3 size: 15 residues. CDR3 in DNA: TGTGCCAACAAAGGAAGGGCAGGGGAAAACACTGAAGCTTTCTTT. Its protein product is CANKGRAGENTEAFF.

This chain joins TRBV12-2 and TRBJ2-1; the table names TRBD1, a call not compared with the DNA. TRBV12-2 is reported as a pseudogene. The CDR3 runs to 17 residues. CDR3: CASPRPLRDRVNGEQFF. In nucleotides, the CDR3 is TGTGCAAGTCCCCGGCCCTTACGGGACAGGGTTAACGGTGAGCAGTTCTTC.